This T cell receptor beta chain was sequenced for a study of early T cells in non-severe SARS-CoV-2 infection (dated by TCRdb to the early 2020s). For the study in its entirety: Bulk RNA from unsorted whole blood was used for TCR sequencing, so alpha and beta chains could not be paired.

Library preparation employed 5' RACE. Sequencing used a NextSeq 500. The TCR library protocol attached unique molecular identifiers to individual cDNA molecules to correct for sequencing error and PCR bias. Sequencing covered both TCR alpha and beta chains, and within each sample the abundances of alpha and beta sequences were tightly co-correlated. Per the original workflow: Decombinator V4 was used to perform V gene, J gene and CDR3 annotation of TCR sequences. TCRs were defined as expanded if a significant change between any two time points was detected under a Poisson model with p below 0.0001. Abundances of TCRs were expressed as counts per million after normalisation to the total number of TCRs sequenced in each sample. MAIT TCRs were defined by TRAV1-2 paired with TRAJ12, TRAJ20 or TRAJ33, and iNKT TCRs by TRAV10 paired with TRAJ18. A search of VDJdb, accessed on 1 November 2021, was run for TCRs annotated to CMV, EBV and SARS-CoV-2, with TCRs annotated for multiple antigens excluded. Starting from the raw public reads, TCRdb applied fastp trimming at Q25, assembled clones with MiXCR and retained in-frame beta chains. Merged by CDR3 protein, the rows form single entries marked with the most common genes and DNA. TCRdb assigned the V and J calls; the authors' analysis was not used. In all, the sample holds approximately 64,000 distinct CDR3 sequences, and around 4.6% of those were seen once. Clones ranked in the top ten supply 4.9% of the sample.

This was a case-control study nested in a cohort of healthcare workers in London, UK, who had nasopharyngeal swab PCR tests and blood samples taken every week. Healthcare workers were recruited between 23 and 31 March 2020, during the week of the UK lockdown, and were followed weekly for up to about 15 weeks. Note on this clonotype: What this receptor recognizes is not known. Base qualities are not provided; no much larger clone lies one nucleotide away.

V loses 4 bases, J loses 2 bases, and the germline ends lie 10 bases apart. CDR1 SGDLS and CDR2 YYNGEE are derived from the germline V gene. The CDR3 holds 14 amino acids from the cysteine to the phenylalanine. Of the read, only the CDR3 DNA is kept; its 42 bases are in frame from base 1. Paper-wide results and their limitations: Matching against VDJdb was skewed toward anti-spike CD8 responses, likely underestimated virus-specific expansions, and missed private and CD4 specificities.

The source material was whole blood. The clonotype was recovered from an adult who was a healthcare worker with PCR-confirmed SARS-CoV-2 infection or an uninfected control (not recorded which). This chain joins TRBV9 to TRBJ1-3; 5 matching bases give a weak D call of TRBD1. The CDR3 in this case is CASSPQVAGNTIYF. The DNA sequence is given as TGTGCCAGCAGCCCACAGGTGGCTGGAAACACCATATATTTT.